The clone carrying this TCR beta chain was counted a few times. Its antigen is not identified. CDR1 is MNHNS and CDR2 is SASEGT in the germline V gene. The V and J ends lost 7 bases and 3 bases respectively, with 13 bases between them. The CDR3 has 14 amino acids. This record belongs to a study of cytomegalovirus exposure and HLA in healthy donors. Study-level points and caveats: Many donors shared some public TCRs, even though most TCR sequences were rare.

PCR employed 60 Vbeta and 13 Jbeta primers. TCRdb's table, derived via immunoSEQ multiplex PCR, lists solely in-frame clones and lacks some. The repertoire includes 100,000 or so clones, 85% to 90% of them detected once, and approximately 3.6% sits in the top ten. Sequencing was done on a sample of PBMCs. The chain is built from TRBV6-1 and TRBJ1-5; D may be TRBD1 (6 bases). The TCR comes from a man aged 25-45 years in good health and CMV-seronegative. In nucleotides, the CDR3 is TGTGCCAGCACGGTTGGACAGTCCAATCAGCCCCAGCATTTT. This translates into CASTVGQSNQPQHF.